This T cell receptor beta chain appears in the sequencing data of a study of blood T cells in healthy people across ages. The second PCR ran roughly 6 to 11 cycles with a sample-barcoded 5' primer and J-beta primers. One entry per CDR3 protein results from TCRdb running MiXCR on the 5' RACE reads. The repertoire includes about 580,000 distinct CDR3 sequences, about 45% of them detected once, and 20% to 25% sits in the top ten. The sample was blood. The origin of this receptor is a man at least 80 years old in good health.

The CDR3 sequence is CASSLSSTAYEQYF. The CDR3 DNA is TGTGCCAGCAGCTTGAGTAGTACAGCCTACGAGCAGTACTTC. The J gene is TRBJ2-7, the V gene TRBV5-6; no firm D call. V gave up 1 base and J gave up 2 bases, with 10 bases separating them. Looked up from germline, CDR1 is SGHDT and CDR2 is YYEEEE. This CDR3 spans 14 amino acids.